A selection of T cell receptor beta chains follows, all from one sample in a study of technical replicates of blood from several donors. Only in-frame clones appear in the TCRdb table, and some are missing; sequencing was by immunoSEQ multiplex PCR. The data contain around 67,000 clones, roughly 89% of them seen just once; the ten biggest clones take up approximately 0.4%. The sequencing input was T cells isolated from PBMCs. All receptors derive from a human donor in good health. Both conserved end residues are part of each CDR3. D genes are given only for firm matches. Clone size appears in some rows only: once, few, many, or a class for an expanded clone.

clone size,V gene,D gene,J gene,CDR3 protein,CDR3 DNA
-,TRBV19,TRBD1,TRBJ2-3,CASTVGTGVTDTQYF,TGTGCCAGTACCGTCGGGACAGGGGTGACAGATACGCAGTATTTT
-,TRBV30,TRBD1,TRBJ2-1,CAWSVTGGNEQFF,TGTGCCTGGAGTGTTACAGGGGGGAATGAGCAGTTCTTC
-,TRBV28,TRBD1,TRBJ1-2,CASRRQGAYGYTF,TGTGCCAGCAGGCGACAGGGGGCCTATGGCTACACCTTC
-,TRBV9,-,TRBJ2-7,CASSVGGYGGGYEQYF,TGTGCCAGCAGCGTAGGGGGATATGGGGGAGGTTACGAGCAGTACTTC
few,TRBV11-2,TRBD2,TRBJ2-7,CASSFLGSGGYEQYF,TGTGCCAGCAGCTTTTTAGGTAGCGGGGGCTACGAGCAGTACTTC
-,TRBV6-5,TRBD1,TRBJ2-4,CASSYSTGNSKNIQYF,TGTGCCAGCAGTTACTCGACAGGGAACTCCAAAAACATTCAGTACTTC
-,TRBV7-9,TRBD1,TRBJ1-5,CASSDGTGDQPQHF,TGTGCCAGCAGCGACGGGACAGGGGATCAGCCCCAGCATTTT
-,TRBV28,-,TRBJ2-7,CASSPGQGKSYEQYF,TGTGCCAGCAGTCCCGGGCAGGGGAAGTCCTACGAGCAGTACTTC
-,TRBV30,-,TRBJ2-3,CAWSVTRVADTQYF,TGTGCCTGGAGTGTAACCAGAGTAGCGGATACGCAGTATTTT
-,TRBV9,-,TRBJ1-1,CASSVVPVYTEAFF,TGTGCCAGCAGCGTAGTTCCCGTTTACACTGAAGCTTTCTTT
-,TRBV30,-,TRBJ2-1,CAWSVGASSYNEQFF,TGTGCCTGGTCGGTGGGAGCGAGCTCCTACAATGAGCAGTTCTTC
-,TRBV27,-,TRBJ1-4,CASSAVANEKLFF,TGTGCCAGCAGTGCGGTAGCTAATGAAAAACTGTTTTTT
-,TRBV11-1,-,TRBJ2-1,CASSLASGPYNEQFF,TGTGCCAGCAGCTTAGCTAGCGGTCCTTACAATGAGCAGTTCTTC
-,TRBV27,-,TRBJ1-5,CASSMDERRPQHF,TGTGCCAGCAGTATGGACGAGCGGAGGCCCCAGCATTTT
once,TRBV5-6,-,TRBJ2-7,CASSFTGPYEQYF,TGTGCCAGCAGCTTCACAGGACCCTACGAGCAGTACTTC
-,TRBV5-1,-,TRBJ1-1,CASSFPTGTPEAFF,TGCGCCAGCAGCTTTCCCACAGGGACCCCTGAAGCTTTCTTT
-,TRBV2,TRBD2,TRBJ2-7,CASSVGLYYEQYF,TGTGCCAGCAGTGTGGGACTATACTACGAGCAGTACTTC
-,TRBV7-9,-,TRBJ2-2,CASSLALSAGNTGELFF,TGTGCCAGCAGCTTAGCGCTGTCAGCGGGGAACACCGGGGAGCTGTTTTTT
-,TRBV6-5,-,TRBJ1-4,CASSYGQLNEKLFF,TGTGCCAGCAGTTACGGACAACTCAATGAAAAACTGTTTTTT
-,TRBV28,-,TRBJ1-1,CASSFGGTRTEAFF,TGTGCCAGCAGTTTTGGGGGCACGAGAACTGAAGCTTTCTTT
-,TRBV10-3,TRBD2,TRBJ2-3,CAISESSSGRSGDTQYF,TGTGCCATCAGTGAGTCGTCAAGCGGGAGGTCGGGGGATACGCAGTATTTT
-,TRBV19,-,TRBJ1-4,CASSIGRGEKLFF,TGTGCCAGTAGTATAGGAAGGGGGGAAAAACTGTTTTTT
once,TRBV29-1,-,TRBJ2-1,CSVIFAGTSYNEQFF,TGCAGCGTTATTTTTGCGGGAACCTCCTACAATGAGCAGTTCTTC
-,TRBV6-5,-,TRBJ1-2,CASSYSGANYGYTF,TGTGCCAGCAGTTACTCTGGAGCTAACTATGGCTACACCTTC
-,TRBV7-2,-,TRBJ2-5,CASSLGSPLQETQYF,TGTGCCAGCAGCTTAGGCAGTCCTCTTCAAGAGACCCAGTACTTC
-,TRBV13,-,TRBJ2-3,CASSPPEGTDTQYF,TGTGCCAGCAGCCCGCCGGAGGGAACAGATACGCAGTATTTT
-,TRBV30,-,TRBJ2-3,CAWSVGRDGTDTQYF,TGTGCCTGGAGTGTCGGGCGGGATGGCACAGATACGCAGTATTTT
-,TRBV10-3,-,TRBJ2-3,CAISESSSPSTDTQYF,TGTGCCATCAGTGAGTCTTCTAGCCCTAGCACAGATACGCAGTATTTT
-,TRBV6-4,TRBD1,TRBJ1-5,CASSQSHPTGYSNQPQHF,TGTGCCAGCAGCCAGAGCCACCCGACAGGGTATAGCAATCAGCCCCAGCATTTT
-,TRBV14,TRBD2,TRBJ2-1,CASSNGTSGRNEQFF,TGTGCCAGCAGTAACGGGACTAGCGGGAGAAATGAGCAGTTCTTC
-,TRBV10-2,-,TRBJ1-2,CASSESILNYGYTF,TGCGCCAGCAGTGAGTCTATCCTTAACTATGGCTACACCTTC
once,TRBV11-2,-,TRBJ1-1,CASSLSPPGAFF,TGTGCCAGCAGCTTATCCCCCCCCGGGGCTTTCTTT
-,TRBV25-1,-,TRBJ1-3,CASSEPRGTFGNTIYF,TGTGCCAGCAGTGAACCCAGGGGCACTTTTGGAAACACCATATATTTT
few,TRBV9,TRBD1,TRBJ1-1,CASSFRQGSEAFF,TGTGCCAGCAGCTTTAGACAGGGTAGTGAAGCTTTCTTT
-,TRBV18,TRBD1,TRBJ1-5,CASSPQQGRSNQPQHF,TGTGCCAGCTCACCACAACAGGGGCGAAGCAATCAGCCCCAGCATTTT
-,TRBV5-4,-,TRBJ2-6,CASSLEYSGANVLTF,TGTGCCAGCAGCTTGGAATACTCTGGGGCCAACGTCCTGACTTTC
-,TRBV2,TRBD2,TRBJ2-1,CASGGGSYNEQFF,TGTGCCAGCGGGGGGGGATCCTACAATGAGCAGTTCTTC
-,TRBV27,TRBD2,TRBJ2-5,CASSLAVAGGKETQYF,TGTGCCAGCAGTTTGGCGGTAGCGGGAGGGAAAGAGACCCAGTACTTC
-,TRBV27,TRBD1,TRBJ2-7,CASSRQGSHEQYF,TGTGCCAGCAGCCGACAGGGTAGCCACGAGCAGTACTTC
-,TRBV11-3,-,TRBJ2-3,CASSLGGESTDTQYF,TGTGCCAGCAGCTTAGGCGGGGAGAGCACAGATACGCAGTATTTT
-,TRBV7-2,TRBD1,TRBJ1-2,CASSPGTGRGYTF,TGTGCCAGCAGCCCAGGGACAGGTCGCGGCTACACCTTC
-,TRBV4-3,-,TRBJ2-5,CASSQEREGETQYF,TGCGCCAGCAGCCAAGAACGAGAGGGAGAGACCCAGTACTTC
-,TRBV4-2,TRBD1,TRBJ1-2,CASSQEKLLTGTYGYTF,TGTGCCAGCAGCCAAGAGAAATTGCTGACAGGGACCTATGGCTACACCTTC
-,TRBV9,-,TRBJ2-7,CASSASGVGEQYF,TGTGCCAGCAGCGCCTCGGGGGTGGGGGAGCAGTACTTC
-,TRBV11-3,-,TRBJ2-7,CASSLRLESDEQYF,TGTGCCAGCAGCTTACGCCTAGAATCCGACGAGCAGTACTTC
-,TRBV30,-,TRBJ2-2,CAWSHNRATGELFF,TGTGCCTGGAGTCATAACAGGGCAACCGGGGAGCTGTTTTTT
-,TRBV7-2,-,TRBJ1-5,CASSLAPGYQPQHF,TGTGCCAGCAGCTTAGCCCCAGGGTATCAGCCCCAGCATTTT
-,TRBV10-1,TRBD2,TRBJ2-3,CASSEGAGGSTDTQYF,TGCGCCAGCAGTGAGGGGGCGGGAGGAAGCACAGATACGCAGTATTTT
-,TRBV28,-,TRBJ1-2,CVSSSSYGYTF,TGTGTCAGCAGCTCGAGCTATGGCTACACCTTC
-,TRBV19,TRBD1,TRBJ2-7,CASGQGGYEQYF,TGTGCTTCAGGACAGGGCGGGTACGAGCAGTACTTC
-,TRBV28,TRBD1,TRBJ2-1,CASSQYRGSYNEQFF,TGTGCCAGCAGTCAATACAGGGGGTCCTACAATGAGCAGTTCTTC
-,TRBV11-2,TRBD2,TRBJ2-3,CASSLGSSGTTDTQYF,TGTGCCAGCAGCTTAGGCTCTAGCGGCACCACAGATACGCAGTATTTT
-,TRBV9,TRBD2,TRBJ2-1,CASNLAGGYNEQFF,TGTGCCAGCAACTTAGCGGGAGGGTACAATGAGCAGTTCTTC
-,TRBV2,-,TRBJ2-1,CASSELYNEQFF,TGTGCCAGCAGTGAATTATACAATGAGCAGTTCTTC
-,TRBV7-9,TRBD2,TRBJ2-6,CASHPGAGGTTNVLTF,TGTGCCAGCCATCCAGGGGCGGGAGGAACTACCAACGTCCTGACTTTC
-,TRBV5-4,TRBD1,TRBJ1-2,CASSRRTGEGYTF,TGTGCCAGCAGCCGGAGGACAGGGGAAGGCTACACCTTC
-,TRBV4-1,-,TRBJ2-7,CASSQEINFYEQYF,TGCGCCAGCAGCCAAGAAATCAACTTCTACGAGCAGTACTTC